What follows is one T cell receptor (beta chain) and its context. The antigen is not known. Unique molecular identifiers featured in each of the TCR beta cDNA libraries. One entry per CDR3 protein results from TCRdb running MiXCR on the PCR reads. The data contain some 890,000 distinct CDR3 sequences, about 53% of them singletons. The data stem from a study of post-analysis software for immune sequencing data. Overall study: The disease courses covered relapsing-remitting, secondary progressive and progressive-relapsing multiple sclerosis. Findings and limits, study-wide: Samples made in the same batch grouped tightly together by F measure. The five TRBV segments detected at higher frequency in patients than in controls included TRBV5-6, TRBV5-1 and TRBV20-1.

Germline V gene data show CDR1 as SGHRS and CDR2 as YFSETQ. The CDR3 has 17 amino acids. V shed 4 bases, J shed 6 bases, and the junction held 12 bases outside the gene matches. The sequence was collected from a girl under 18 with multiple sclerosis. The V and J genes are TRBV5-1 and TRBJ2-1; TRBD2 matches 11 bases. Material for sequencing was blood. CDR3 protein: CASSTGLADPTPNEQFF. The CDR3 region has the DNA TGCGCCAGCAGCACGGGACTAGCGGATCCTACCCCCAATGAGCAGTTCTTC. The full variable domain, its missing parts supplied by reference TRBV5-1 and TRBJ2-1, is KAGVTQTPRYLIKTRGQQVTLSCSPISGHRSVSWYQQTPGQGLQFLFEYFSETQRNKGNFPGRFSGRQFSNSRSEMNVSTLELGDSALYLCASSTGLADPTPNEQFFGPGTRLTVL.